This entry lists 5 T cell receptor beta chains sequenced from one sample in a study of T cell responses to AZD1222 COVID-19 vaccine. Generated by immunoSEQ multiplex PCR, the TCRdb table keeps only in-frame clones and is missing some. This table holds approximately 110,000 clones, about 85% found once. The sequenced sample was peripheral blood, obtained 28 days after the second AZD1222 dose. These receptors all stem from an adult who received the AZD1222 COVID-19 vaccine.

The sample holds one count of this clone. This chain connects TRBV5-5 to TRBJ2-5; D unresolved. CDR3 size: 14 residues. V lost 5 bases to trimming and J lost 5 bases, with 16 bases between them. Germline CDR1 and CDR2: SGHKS and YYEKEE (reference sequence). This chain's CDR3 is CASSSSTASETQYF. The CDR3 bases are TGTGCCAGCAGTTCCAGTACAGCGTCGGAGACCCAGTACTTC.

This chain links TRBV7-9 with TRBJ1-5; the match to TRBD1 covers 7 bases. The CDR3 consists of 17 residues. J gave up 7 bases and V 4 bases, and 16 bases lay outside the gene matches. Germline V lookup: CDR1 SEHNR, CDR2 FQNEAQ (reference sequence). The DNA of the CDR3 is TGTGCCAGCAGCTCTTCCACCACGGTCACAGGGGCACAGCCCCAGCATTTT. Protein sequence: CASSSSTTVTGAQPQHF.

The CDR3 here is CASSLIGAILNYGYTF. CDR3 bases: TGTGCCAGCAGTTTAATTGGGGCCATTCTTAACTATGGCTACACCTTC. V usage is TRBV28 and J usage is TRBJ1-2, with D tentatively TRBD1 (5 bases). The CDR3 length is 16 residues. CDR1 MDHEN and CDR2 SYDVKM come from the germline V gene. Trimming pared 2 bases from V and 1 base from J, leaving 14 bases between.

CDR3: CASSQGGTGELFF. The DNA for the CDR3 is TGTGCCAGCAGCCAAGGGGGCACCGGGGAGCTGTTTTTT. The V gene is TRBV3-1 (or the pseudogene TRBV3-2), the J gene TRBJ2-2; D is unresolved. V dropped 1 base and J dropped 4 bases, with 4 bases sitting between them. Per germline, CDR1 LGHDT and CDR2 YNNKEL (reference sequence). The CDR3 sequence is 13 residues long.

V usage is TRBV15 and J usage is TRBJ2-2; TRBD2 matches 11 bases. The V and J ends lost 2 bases and 4 bases, in that order; junction bases with no gene match: 3. This CDR3 has 16 residues. CDR1 is LNHNV, CDR2 YYDKDF, per germline (reference sequence). The CDR3: CATSRKGTSGTGELFF. The CDR3 region has the DNA TGTGCCACCAGCAGAAAAGGGACTAGCGGCACCGGGGAGCTGTTTTTT.